This TCR beta chain was observed in a study of blood T cell repertoires in COVID-19 (dated by TCRdb to the early 2020s). About the full investigation: Samples from collaborators originated in the United States, Italy and Spain and spanned both the acute and convalescent phases of COVID-19. The repertoires were released in a freely available public database intended as a resource for research on the immune response to SARS-CoV-2. Deeply sampled blood TCRbeta repertoires from subjects exposed to, actively infected with, or recovered from COVID-19 were included in the dataset. The samples were drawn from the first 160 participants of the ongoing ImmuneRACE study and from over a thousand subjects provided by 6 global collaborators. A de-identified subject ID, COVID-19 status, age in years and sex were almost always included in the sample metadata. The prospective study material was composed of cDNA or gDNA derived from T cells, B-cell-depleted T cells, or PBMCs. HLA class I and class II types, where available, came from metadata supplied by the sample provider rather than from assay-based typing.

The immunoSEQ Assay, a bias-controlled multiplex PCR, was used to amplify TCRbeta CDR3 regions from genomic DNA. As for the authors' bioinformatics: The number of nucleated cells in each sample was estimated by amplification of reference gene primers within the assay. To quantify the absolute abundance of each unique TCRbeta CDR3 rearrangement, sequence reads were collapsed and filtered. For each sample, productive Simpson clonality was calculated by taking the square root of Simpson's diversity index across productive rearrangements. Held by TCRdb, this immuneACCESS table contains in-frame sequences only and omits some clones. Under half of the omission traces to an unresolved V gene where checked; the cause of the rest is unknown. V, J and clone size are those of that table, while D and trimming were read from the DNA. The sample contains more than 300,000 clones, around 87% of them found a single time. Around 0.96% of the sample goes to the ten largest clones.

One collaborating source in Seattle enrolled patients while the patients were actively infected and followed the patients over time throughout the course of disease. Each collaborating institution followed its own protocols to collect whole blood in K2EDTA tubes. For TCRbeta analysis, collaborators shipped samples as frozen whole blood, isolated PBMCs, or DNA extracted from either of those sample types. Points on this clone: Its antigen is currently not known. The input lacks base qualities; no much larger clone sits a single base away.

Broad study findings and their caveats: Clinical and demographic metadata were provided uncurated, with the amount varying by source and participant.

Input material: peripheral blood. The source is a woman in her thirties or forties with COVID-19, enrolled during active disease.

The nucleotides read TGTGCCAGCAGCTTAGGGAGGGGCAACACTGAAGCTTTCTTT. This translates into CASSLGRGNTEAFF. The V and J segments used are TRBV7-3 and TRBJ1-1; TRBD1 is a possible D gene, resting on 5 matching bases. The germline V gene specifies SGHTA as CDR1 and FQGTGA as CDR2. The CDR3 runs 14 amino acids, cysteine and phenylalanine included. CDR3 DNA is the only sequence kept; it has 42 bases, read in frame from the first base. Deletion took 2 bases off V and 2 bases off J, with a span of 9 bases between the germline ends.